The TCR beta chain under discussion was sequenced for a study of tumor and adjacent non-tumor tissue in lung cancer. RNA was extracted from bulk tissue without any cell sorting. The normal lung tissue was taken more than 3 cm from the tumor edge. The CDR3 totals 16 residues. Germline V lookup: CDR1 LGHNA, CDR2 YNFKEQ. The library came from three nested PCR rounds adapted from ARM-PCR protocols. TCRdb independently ran MiXCR on the multiplex PCR reads; one entry per CDR3 protein. The sample consists of tens of thousands of distinct CDR3 sequences, around 80% of them appearing once. This clonotype turned up a few times. A junction boundary mismatches the germline segment, possibly from a read error.

The chain uses TRBV4-2 and TRBJ1-1; perhaps TRBD1 as D (5 bases). The sample consisted of distant non-tumor lung tissue. This TCR was recovered from a man aged 55 to 69 with non-small cell lung cancer. CDR3 amino acids: CASNQVGQLENTEAFF. The CDR3 DNA follows: TGTGCTAGCAACCAAGTCGGACAACTTGAGAACACTGAAGCTTTCTTT.